What follows are 9 T cell receptor beta chains derived from one specimen sequenced in a study of blood T cell repertoires in COVID-19. The table came from immunoSEQ multiplex PCR; TCRdb's copy has only in-frame clones and leaves some out. The sample includes 250,000 to 350,000 clones, roughly 84% seen only once; the top ten take over 1.3%. The sample taken for sequencing was peripheral blood. The receptors here all came from a human donor with COVID-19, enrolled during active disease. The donor label of this sample is uncertain.

This chain links TRBV5-1 with TRBJ1-3; D is unclear. This CDR3 spans 20 amino acids. The V end was cut by 1 base, the J end by 0 bases, with 23 bases between. Germline loops: CDR1 SGHRS, CDR2 YFSETQ. The CDR3 sequence: CASSLYVRLVRPGSGNTIYF. CDR3 DNA: TGCGCCAGCAGCTTGTACGTACGTCTCGTCAGGCCAGGCTCTGGAAACACCATATATTTT. Together with reference TRBV5-1 and TRBJ1-3, the CDR3 gives the full variable domain: KAGVTQTPRYLIKTRGQQVTLSCSPISGHRSVSWYQQTPGQGLQFLFEYFSETQRNKGNFPGRFSGRQFSNSRSEMNVSTLELGDSALYLCASSLYVRLVRPGSGNTIYFGEGSWLTVV.

This clone appeared a single time. This sequence joins TRBV15 and TRBJ1-5; the D is unclear. Trimming shortened V by 1 base and J by 0 bases, and 7 bases separated the two germline ends. This CDR3 spans 15 amino acids. The germline V gene encodes CDR1 LNHNV and CDR2 YYDKDF (reference sequence). The CDR3 is CATSRGLNSNQPQHF. CDR3 sequence (DNA): TGTGCCACCAGCAGAGGACTGAATAGCAATCAGCCCCAGCATTTT.

The chain has TRBV2 and TRBJ2-1; D may be TRBD1 (6 bases). This CDR3 has 15 residues. Trimming cost V 6 bases and J 6 bases, with 18 bases left between them. CDR1 is SNHLY, CDR2 FYNNEI, per germline. CDR3 bases: TGTGCCAGCAGGCTCGACAGGCCCCGGGGCAATGAGCAGTTCTTC. This encodes CASRLDRPRGNEQFF. The full variable domain, its missing parts supplied by reference TRBV2 and TRBJ2-1, is EPEVTQTPSHQVTQMGQEVILRCVPISNHLYFYWYRQILGQKVEFLVSFYNNEISEKSEIFDDQFSVERPDGSNFTLKIRSTKLEDSAMYFCASRLDRPRGNEQFFGPGTRLTVL.

This clone was counted many times. The gene calls are TRBV5-1 and TRBJ1-2, with 9 bases matching TRBD1. Trimming removed 3 bases from V and 3 bases from J; junction bases left unmatched: 3. CDR1 and CDR2 (germline): SGHRS, YFSETQ. The CDR3 consists of 14 residues. CDR3 bases: TGCGCCAGCAGCTCGGACAGGGGCTACTATGGCTACACCTTC. It is translated as CASSSDRGYYGYTF.

This clone appeared a single time. The chain carries TRBV19 and TRBJ1-6, with D possibly matching TRBD1 (5 bases). The V gene lost 4 bases and the J gene lost 0 bases, with 13 bases spanning the gap. The CDR3 consists of 17 residues. In germline, CDR1 is LNHDA, CDR2 SQIVND (reference sequence). The CDR3 coding sequence is TGTGCCAGTAGTAAAGGGCAGGGATTCTCCTATAATTCACCCCTCCACTTT. Residues: CASSKGQGFSYNSPLHF.

The chain is built from TRBV9 and TRBJ2-1; 8 bases align to TRBD2. In germline, CDR1 is SGDLS, CDR2 YYNGEE. V lost 0 bases and J lost 9; bases outside the gene matches: 11. This CDR3 has 16 amino acids. CDR3 coding DNA: TGTGCCAGCAGCGTAGAGCCCTACGGGAGGGCAGGTGAGCAGTTCTTC. Translated: CASSVEPYGRAGEQFF.

The chain couples TRBV28 to TRBJ1-1; D gene ambiguous. The CDR3 has 14 amino acids. Per germline, CDR1 MDHEN and CDR2 SYDVKM. V lost 3 bases and J lost 1, with 9 bases in between. The CDR3 DNA follows: TGTGCCAGCAGTTTGATACGGTCGAACACTGAAGCTTTCTTT. Residues: CASSLIRSNTEAFF.

The V call is TRBV3-1 (or the pseudogene TRBV3-2), the J call TRBJ1-2; D possibly corresponds to TRBD1 (6 bases). Germline CDR1 reads LGHDT; CDR2 reads YNNKEL (reference sequence). Trimming left V 3 bases short and J 4 bases short, with 15 bases between. The CDR3 is 15 amino acids. In nucleotides, the CDR3 is TGTGCCAGCAGCCAGCAGACAGGCGCCATCTATGGCTACACCTTC. Amino acid sequence: CASSQQTGAIYGYTF.

The chain has TRBV29-1 and TRBJ2-7; 8 bases fit TRBD1. Per germline, CDR1 SQVTM and CDR2 ANQGSEA. The CDR3 totals 15 residues. V dropped 4 bases and J dropped 4; count of bases not matched to a gene: 12. In DNA form, the CDR3 reads TGCAGCGTTGGCCACTTGGGACAGGTGAATTACGAGCAGTACTTC. Protein sequence: CSVGHLGQVNYEQYF.